These T cell receptor beta chains were read from a single sample in a study of T cell therapy after organ transplantation. These receptors' antigens are unknown. This table comes from immunoSEQ multiplex PCR, and its TCRdb copy is limited to in-frame clones, with some not included. The sample lists approximately 20,000 clones, around 80% seen once, with around a tenth in the top ten. The input for sequencing was CD8+ T cells from blood, taken after autologous CMV-specific T cell therapy. The receptor set was obtained from a human patient who had received a solid organ transplant and had CMV disease. The graft donor may be the source of some T cells. The CDR3 runs from the conserved cysteine through the conserved F or W. Each record gives: clone size, D gene, V gene, J gene, CDR3 DNA, CDR3 protein. A D gene is named only where the DNA matches it firmly. Part of the rows lack a size; the others show once, few, many or a class for expanded clones.

NA,NA,TRBV6-5,TRBJ1-2,TGTGCCAGCAGTTATGAGGGCAGCTATGGCTACACCTTC,CASSYEGSYGYTF
NA,TRBD2,TRBV7-8,TRBJ2-7,TGTGCCAGCAGCTATTGGACTAGCGGGGCTCGGGGGTACGAGCAGTACTTC,CASSYWTSGARGYEQYF
once,NA,TRBV19,TRBJ1-5,TGTGCCAGTAGTATTATGGTGGGACGAGGCAATCAGCCCCAGCATTTT,CASSIMVGRGNQPQHF
NA,NA,TRBV27,TRBJ2-1,TGTGCCAGCAGTTTATCCAGCTCCCTATACAATGAGCAGTTCTTC,CASSLSSSLYNEQFF
NA,NA,TRBV7-9,TRBJ2-5,TGTGCCAGCAGCATCCCCCGGGACATCTCCCAAGAGACCCAGTACTTC,CASSIPRDISQETQYF
NA,TRBD2,TRBV11-2,TRBJ2-1,TGTGCCAGCAGCCTAGCGGCTAGCGGGAACCACAATGAGCAGTTCTTC,CASSLAASGNHNEQFF
NA,NA,TRBV4-3,TRBJ2-5,TGCGCCAGCAGCCAAGGGGCCGGCGGGGCCCTCAAAGAGACCCAGTACTTC,CASSQGAGGALKETQYF
NA,NA,TRBV9,TRBJ2-1,TGTGCCAGCAGCGTAGGCACCTACAATGAGCAGTTCTTC,CASSVGTYNEQFF
NA,TRBD2,TRBV6-4,TRBJ2-3,TGTGCCAGCAGTCGGACTAGCGGGAGTGGCGGCACAGATACGCAGTATTTT,CASSRTSGSGGTDTQYF
NA,NA,TRBV30,TRBJ2-1,TGTGCCTGGAGTGCTGGGGGCGGGGAGCAGTTCTTC,CAWSAGGGEQFF
NA,TRBD1,TRBV9,TRBJ1-2,TGTGCCAGCAGCGACAGGGGCCTATATGGCTACACCTTC,CASSDRGLYGYTF
NA,TRBD1,TRBV27,TRBJ2-5,TGTGCCAGCAACGACGGACAGGCGGAGACCCAGTACTTC,CASNDGQAETQYF
NA,NA,TRBV9,TRBJ2-3,TGTGCCAGCAGCGTAGGGGGGGTTGCCACAGATACGCAGTATTTT,CASSVGGVATDTQYF
NA,TRBD1,TRBV11-2,TRBJ2-5,TGTGCCAGCAGCTTAGTTTCAGGACAGGAACAAGAGACCCAGTACTTC,CASSLVSGQEQETQYF
NA,NA,TRBV6-1,TRBJ2-1,TGTGCCAGCAGTGAAGTCACAGGGGGGGTCAATGAGCAGTTCTTC,CASSEVTGGVNEQFF
NA,NA,TRBV7-9,TRBJ2-2,TGTGCCAGCAGATGGGCTAAGACAGCTACCGGGGAGCTGTTTTTT,CASRWAKTATGELFF
NA,TRBD2,TRBV11-2,TRBJ2-5,TGTGCCAGCAGTTACCCGGGGGGGTTAGAGACCCAGTACTTC,CASSYPGGLETQYF
NA,TRBD1,TRBV7-8,TRBJ1-3,TGTGCCAGCAGCCCAGGGGGGGGACAGGAAACCTCTGGAAACACCATATATTTT,CASSPGGGQETSGNTIYF
NA,NA,TRBV7-2,TRBJ1-2,TGTGCCAGCAACATTGAAGGCTGGGAGGCGGATGGCTACACCTTC,CASNIEGWEADGYTF
NA,NA,TRBV7-9,TRBJ2-1,TGTGCCAGCAGCGCCATCACAGGGCTTGAAGGGCAGTTCTTC,CASSAITGLEGQFF
few,TRBD1,TRBV6-6,TRBJ1-5,TGTGCCAGCAGTTACGGACAGGGCGGCAATCAGCCCCAGCATTTT,CASSYGQGGNQPQHF
NA,TRBD1,TRBV12-5,TRBJ1-1,TGTGCTAGTGGTCCAGGACAGGGGGCGTCGTACCCTGAAGCTTTCTTT,CASGPGQGASYPEAFF
NA,NA,TRBV19,TRBJ2-7,TGTGCCACACCGCAAGGGGGGTCCTACGAGCAGTACTTC,CATPQGGSYEQYF
NA,NA,TRBV7-8,TRBJ1-4,TGTGCCAGCAGCTTAGTTCTTATGGCAGACCCATTTAATGAAAAACTGTTTTTT,CASSLVLMADPFNEKLFF